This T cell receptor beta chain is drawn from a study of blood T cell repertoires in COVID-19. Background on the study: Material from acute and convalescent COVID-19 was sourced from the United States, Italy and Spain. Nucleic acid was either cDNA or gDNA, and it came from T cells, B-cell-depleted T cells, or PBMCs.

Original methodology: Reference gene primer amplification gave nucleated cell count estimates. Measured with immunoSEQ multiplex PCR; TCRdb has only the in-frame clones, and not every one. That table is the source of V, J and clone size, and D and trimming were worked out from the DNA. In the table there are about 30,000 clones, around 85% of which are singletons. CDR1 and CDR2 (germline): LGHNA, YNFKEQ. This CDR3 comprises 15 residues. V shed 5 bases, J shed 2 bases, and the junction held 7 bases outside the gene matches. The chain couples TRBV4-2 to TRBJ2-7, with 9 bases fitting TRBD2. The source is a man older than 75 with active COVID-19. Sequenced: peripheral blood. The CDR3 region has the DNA TGTGCCAGCAGCGCCTCAGCGGGGGGTACCTACGAGCAGTACTTC. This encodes CASSASAGGTYEQYF.